These 18 T cell receptor beta chains share one sample of origin, sequenced in a study of blood T cell repertoires in COVID-19. Some clones are missing from TCRdb's copy, which holds only in-frame ones; the method was immunoSEQ multiplex PCR. The table includes about 210,000 clones, 83% detected once. Input material: peripheral blood. These receptors were taken from a woman aged 50 to 60 with acute or convalescent COVID-19.

This chain links TRBV3-1 (or the pseudogene TRBV3-2) with TRBJ2-7, with D hard to call. CDR1 is LGHDT and CDR2 is YNNKEL in the germline V gene (reference sequence). Trimming took 0 bases from V and 4 from J, leaving 16 bases between them. This CDR3 is 16 amino acids long. In DNA form, the CDR3 reads TGTGCCAGCAGCCAAGACCCCTCAGGATCCATTTACGAGCAGTACTTC. It yields the protein CASSQDPSGSIYEQYF.

The chain uses TRBV5-1 and TRBJ2-5; D unclear. Trimming left V 0 bases short and J 1 base short, with 7 bases between. This CDR3 comprises 14 residues. The V gene's germline CDR1 is SGHRS and CDR2 YFSETQ. The CDR3 loop reads CASSLGTSQETQYF. CDR3 nucleotide sequence: TGCGCCAGCAGCTTGGGAACTTCCCAAGAGACCCAGTACTTC.

The rearrangement links TRBV29-1 to TRBJ2-5; 9 nucleotides line up with TRBD2. The CDR3 runs 13 residues. Germline CDR1 SQVTM, CDR2 ANQGSEA. V shed 8 bases and J 3 bases; nucleotides not matched to a gene: 7. DNA of the CDR3: TGCAGCCTATTAGCGGGAGCGGAAGAGACCCAGTACTTC. This encodes CSLLAGAEETQYF.

This sequence joins TRBV10-1 and TRBJ2-2; a weak D match, TRBD2 (6 bases). Germline V gives CDR1 WNHNN, CDR2 SYGVQD (reference sequence). The CDR3 sequence is 15 residues long. Trimming cost V 2 bases and J 2 bases, with 9 bases left between them. CDR3 region: CASSEPGVNTGELFF. CDR3 nucleotides: TGCGCCAGCAGTGAGCCGGGGGTAAACACCGGGGAGCTGTTTTTT.

The chain has TRBV7-2 and TRBJ2-5, with a possible D match to TRBD2 (6 bases). This CDR3 contains 18 residues. V was clipped by 3 bases and J by 3 bases, with 23 bases between them. From germline, CDR1 is SGHTA and CDR2 FQGNSA. The CDR3 nucleotides read TGTGCCAGCAGCTTTGGTTTATTGGCCCCTGGGGGGAAAGAGACCCAGTACTTC. Translated, it gives CASSFGLLAPGGKETQYF.

This clone was observed a single time. This chain joins TRBV5-6 and TRBJ2-1, with TRBD2 matching over 10 bases. The CDR3 loop spans 15 amino acids. V trimming: 3 bases; J trimming: 7 bases; junction bases outside the gene matches: 7. Per the germline V gene, CDR1 is SGHDT and CDR2 is YYEEEE. The CDR3 DNA reads as TGTGCCAGCAGCTCGGGACTAGCGATAGGGAATGAGCAGTTCTTC. Its translation is CASSSGLAIGNEQFF.

CDR3 DNA: TGTGCCAGCATCGACATAAGGTCGTCGGGCAGGGCTTACTATGGCTACACCTTC. Its translation is CASIDIRSSGRAYYGYTF. The V and J genes are TRBV11-2 and TRBJ1-2; the D gene is possibly TRBD1 (5 bases). V lost 7 bases, J lost 3 bases, and 27 bases lay in between. The CDR3 loop spans 18 amino acids. Germline V gene sequence: CDR1 SGHAT, CDR2 FQNNGV.

The chain combines TRBV20-1 with TRBJ1-2; tentative D call: TRBD1 (5 bases). Per germline, CDR1 DFQATT and CDR2 SNEGSKA (reference sequence). The CDR3 sequence is 15 residues long. Trimming removed 5 bases at V and 2 bases at J, with 18 bases between. The CDR3 DNA sequence: TGCAGTGCTCGTGCCCCCGGGGGAGGAAACTATGGCTACACCTTC. Its translation: CSARAPGGGNYGYTF.

J is TRBJ1-2 and V is TRBV18, with 7 bases fitting TRBD1. CDR1 is KGHSH, CDR2 LQKENI, per germline. With V trimmed by 3 bases and J by 8 bases, 6 bases remained unmatched. There are 13 residues in the CDR3. The CDR3 here is CASSPELTGGYTF. CDR3 DNA: TGTGCCAGCTCACCCGAGCTGACAGGGGGCTACACCTTC.

The genes are TRBV5-1 and TRBJ1-3; no clear D. This CDR3 has 14 amino acids. V was pared by 1 base and J by 6 bases, with 11 bases between. Germline assignment: CDR1 SGHRS and CDR2 YFSETQ. This chain's CDR3 is CASSLSPFTNTIYF. For the CDR3, the DNA is TGCGCCAGCAGCTTGAGCCCATTTACAAACACCATATATTTT. Combining the CDR3 with reference TRBV5-1 and TRBJ1-3 gives the whole variable domain KAGVTQTPRYLIKTRGQQVTLSCSPISGHRSVSWYQQTPGQGLQFLFEYFSETQRNKGNFPGRFSGRQFSNSRSEMNVSTLELGDSALYLCASSLSPFTNTIYFGEGSWLTVV.

The chain recombines TRBV19 with TRBJ2-1; 10 bases map to TRBD2. CDR1 and CDR2 from the germline V gene are LNHDA and SQIVND (reference sequence). This CDR3 has 14 residues. Trimming took 6 bases from V and 4 from J; bases not matched to a gene: 3. Written as DNA, the CDR3 is TGTGCCAGTAGGAAGCGGGAGGGTTACAATGAGCAGTTCTTC. It yields the protein CASRKREGYNEQFF.

The chain recombines TRBV27 with TRBJ1-1; no firm D call. Germline V gene sequence: CDR1 MNHEY, CDR2 SMNVEV (reference sequence). Trimming shortened V by 1 base and J by 10 bases, and 13 bases separated the two germline ends. This CDR3 is built from 13 residues. Here the CDR3 DNA reads TGTGCCAGCAGTTTATTCGGCCGGGAGGGAGCTTTCTTT. The encoded protein is CASSLFGREGAFF.

The sample holds one count of this clone. The rearrangement links TRBV2 to TRBJ1-3, with D uncertain. Germline lookup yields CDR1 SNHLY and CDR2 FYNNEI. Trimming shortened V by 6 bases and J by 4 bases, and 10 bases separated the two germline ends. CDR3 size: 13 residues. The CDR3 loop reads CASRSGSGNTIYF. Written as DNA, the CDR3 is TGTGCCAGCAGGTCGGGGTCCGGAAACACCATATATTTT.

The rearrangement links TRBV3-1 (or the pseudogene TRBV3-2) to TRBJ2-7, with D tentatively TRBD2 (5 bases). The V gene's germline CDR1 is LGHDT and CDR2 YNNKEL (reference sequence). This CDR3 contains 16 residues. V was clipped by 0 bases and J by 2 bases, with 14 bases between them. The CDR3 nucleotides are TGTGCCAGCAGCCAAGAAGGACTCAGCGTCGCCTACGAGCAGTACTTC. It is translated as CASSQEGLSVAYEQYF.

J is TRBJ1-1 and V is TRBV24-1; tentative D call: TRBD1 (5 bases). The germline V gene encodes CDR1 KGHDR and CDR2 SFDVKD. V was cut by 0 bases and J by 3 bases, with 10 bases left in between. This CDR3 spans 15 amino acids. The CDR3 DNA is TGTGCCACCAGTGATTTGAGGCAGGGCTACACTGAAGCTTTCTTT. Translated, it gives CATSDLRQGYTEAFF.

Only one count was recorded for this clone. The J gene is TRBJ2-7, the V gene TRBV24-1, with no clear D. This CDR3 is built from 13 residues. V was clipped by 1 base and J by 5 bases, with 8 bases between them. Germline V lookup: CDR1 KGHDR, CDR2 SFDVKD. Here the CDR3 DNA reads TGTGCCACCAGTGATTTTCGAGGTCACGAGCAGTACTTC. Amino acids: CATSDFRGHEQYF.

This chain joins TRBV5-3 and TRBJ2-7; weak D call: TRBD2 (5 bases). TRBV5-3 is identified as an open reading frame with a role that is uncertain. Deletions cut 4 bases from V and 6 bases from J, with 17 bases between. The CDR3 extends over 14 amino acids. DNA of the CDR3: TGTGCCAGAAGCGATCCGGGAAAGTTGAGCGAGCAGTACTTC. Its translation: CARSDPGKLSEQYF.

The rearrangement links TRBV19 to TRBJ2-1; TRBD2 aligns across 9 bases. Germline V gene data show CDR1 as LNHDA and CDR2 as SQIVND (reference sequence). The V and J ends lost 3 bases and 0 bases, in that order; junction bases with no gene match: 6. This CDR3 has 17 residues. The chain's CDR3 is CASSMGAGGSSYNEQFF. In nucleotides, the CDR3 is TGTGCCAGTAGTATGGGCGCGGGAGGGAGCTCCTACAATGAGCAGTTCTTC. The full variable domain, completed using reference TRBV19 and TRBJ2-1, is DGGITQSPKYLFRKEGQNVTLSCEQNLNHDAMYWYRQDPGQGLRLIYYSQIVNDFQKGDIAEGYSVSREKKESFPLTVTSAQKNPTAFYLCASSMGAGGSSYNEQFFGPGTRLTVL.